One sample yielded the 22 T cell receptor beta chains listed below, sequenced in a study of cytomegalovirus exposure and HLA in healthy donors. It was with 60 Vbeta and 13 Jbeta primers that the PCR ran. Assay: immunoSEQ multiplex PCR; the TCRdb copy retains only in-frame clones and omits some. This sample's table reports more than 45,000 clones. The sequenced sample was PBMCs. The receptor set was obtained from an older woman in good health and CMV-seropositive.

The rearrangement links TRBV10-3 to TRBJ2-5; 11 positions match TRBD2. The CDR3 totals 15 residues. V gave up 4 bases and J gave up 4 bases; unmatched junction bases: 5. The V gene's germline CDR1 is ENHRY and CDR2 SYGVKD. The DNA of the CDR3 is TGTGCCATCAGTGTGACTAGCGGGGAGGGAGAGACCCAGTACTTC. As protein: CAISVTSGEGETQYF.

The V call is TRBV6-1, the J call TRBJ2-7; D is undetermined. CDR3 length equals 12 residues. Per germline, CDR1 MNHNS and CDR2 SASEGT. V dropped 1 base and J dropped 3 bases, with 4 bases sitting between them. DNA for the CDR3: TGTGCCAGCAGTGAAGAGCTCTACGAGCAGTACTTC. Amino acids: CASSEELYEQYF.

The V gene is TRBV19, the J gene TRBJ1-4; D unresolved. Trimming shortened V by 6 bases and J by 3 bases, and 11 bases separated the two germline ends. The CDR3 is 14 residues long. CDR1 LNHDA and CDR2 SQIVND come from the germline V gene (reference sequence). CDR3 bases: TGTGCCAGTAGCCCGATGGAGGCTAATGAAAAACTGTTTTTT. Translating it yields CASSPMEANEKLFF.

V gene TRBV6-5 combines with J gene TRBJ1-1; 8 bases are a match to TRBD1. Germline lookup yields CDR1 MNHEY and CDR2 SVGAGI. J lost 4 bases, V lost 6 bases, and 4 bases had no gene match. The CDR3 is 13 residues long. In nucleotides, the CDR3 is TGTGCCAGCAGGTGGACAGGGAGCACTGAAGCTTTCTTT. Amino acid sequence: CASRWTGSTEAFF.

The rearrangement joins TRBV19 to TRBJ2-7; a weak D match, TRBD2 (6 bases). V gave up 3 bases and J gave up 2 bases, with 8 bases separating them. The CDR3 is 13 amino acids. Germline lookup yields CDR1 LNHDA and CDR2 SQIVND (reference sequence). The DNA of the CDR3 is TGTGCCAGTAGTATTGCGGGGCCCTACGAGCAGTACTTC. Translation gives CASSIAGPYEQYF.

The CDR3: CASSLSNRDYEQYF. The DNA for the CDR3 is TGTGCCAGCAGCTTATCGAACAGAGACTACGAGCAGTACTTC. V gene TRBV7-2 combines with J gene TRBJ2-7; D is uncertain. The V end lost 2 bases, the J end lost 3 bases, and 11 bases lay between the germline ends. Germline CDR1 SGHTA, CDR2 FQGNSA. The CDR3 is made up of 14 amino acids.

This sequence joins TRBV19 and TRBJ1-2, with D hard to call. Looked up from germline, CDR1 is LNHDA and CDR2 is SQIVND (reference sequence). V lost 5 bases and J 0 bases, leaving 4 bases between the germline ends. This CDR3 comprises 12 residues. The DNA for the CDR3 is TGTGCCAGTAGTCCAGCTAACTATGGCTACACCTTC. It is translated as CASSPANYGYTF.

The J gene is TRBJ1-1, the V gene TRBV28, with 9 bases matching TRBD1. Per germline, CDR1 MDHEN and CDR2 SYDVKM. This CDR3 comprises 15 residues. The V and J ends lost 7 bases and 8 bases, in that order; junction bases with no gene match: 14. The CDR3 DNA is TGTGCCAGCACCCCCGGGGACCGACAGGGGGTAGAAGCTTTCTTT. Protein product: CASTPGDRQGVEAFF.

This sequence joins TRBV9 and TRBJ2-1, with 10 bases matching TRBD2. Looked up from germline, CDR1 is SGDLS and CDR2 is YYNGEE. The V and J ends lost 4 bases and 10 bases, in that order; junction bases with no gene match: 11. The CDR3 has 15 amino acids. The DNA for the CDR3 is TGTGCCAGCAGCCCCAGCGGGGGGGCCAATCAAGAGCAGTTCTTC. This encodes CASSPSGGANQEQFF.

The CDR3 DNA reads as TGCGCCTCAATGGGGGGGATGGGTCAGCCCCAGCATTTT. It is translated as CASMGGMGQPQHF. This chain connects TRBV5-1 to TRBJ1-5; possibly TRBD1 for D (5 bases). The CDR3 spans 13 residues. Germline V gene sequence: CDR1 SGHRS, CDR2 YFSETQ. V shed 10 bases and J shed 6 bases, with 17 bases lying between them.

The chain recombines TRBV6-1 with TRBJ1-1; TRBD1 might be the D (6 bases). The CDR3 is 14 residues long. Trimming removed 6 bases at V and 0 bases at J, with 11 bases between. Germline V lookup: CDR1 MNHNS, CDR2 SASEGT. The CDR3 loop is CASRWTEMNTEAFF. The CDR3 coding sequence is TGTGCCAGCAGATGGACAGAGATGAACACTGAAGCTTTCTTT.

The chain joins TRBV28 to TRBJ1-2; 7 nucleotides line up with TRBD1. Per germline, CDR1 MDHEN and CDR2 SYDVKM. The J segment lost 3 bases and the V segment lost 3 bases, leaving 10 bases of the junction unmatched. The CDR3 runs 16 residues. The CDR3 region has the DNA TGTGCCAGCAGTTTTCCGTCCTACAGGGGTGACTATGGCTACACCTTC. Its protein is CASSFPSYRGDYGYTF.

The chain joins TRBV28 to TRBJ2-7; the match to TRBD2 covers 7 bases. CDR3 length: 13 residues. The junction had 9 bases not matched to a gene; V was cut back by 10 bases and J by 3 bases. Looked up from germline, CDR1 is MDHEN and CDR2 is SYDVKM. The CDR3 nucleotides are TGTGCCACCCGGGGGAGGGAAGACTACGAGCAGTACTTC. It translates to CATRGREDYEQYF.

J is TRBJ1-5 and V is TRBV7-2; 7 nucleotides agree with TRBD1. CDR1 is SGHTA and CDR2 is FQGNSA in the germline V gene. CDR3 length: 16 amino acids. Trimming removed 3 bases from V and 4 bases from J; junction bases left unmatched: 9. The CDR3 region is CASSLGTGANNQPQHF. CDR3 in DNA: TGTGCCAGCAGCTTGGGAACAGGGGCGAATAATCAGCCCCAGCATTTT.

The V gene is TRBV19, the J gene TRBJ2-6, with 8 bases fitting TRBD1. CDR1 is LNHDA, CDR2 SQIVND, per germline (reference sequence). V dropped 8 bases and J dropped 4; count of bases not matched to a gene: 4. This CDR3 has 14 amino acids. CDR3: CASRDRTGANVLTF. The CDR3 nucleotides are TGTGCCAGTCGGGACAGGACCGGGGCCAACGTCCTGACTTTC.

The chain recombines TRBV25-1 with TRBJ1-2; 7 nucleotides align to TRBD1. This CDR3 contains 15 residues. The germline V gene encodes CDR1 MGHDK and CDR2 SYGVNS. J lost 6 bases, V lost 2 bases, and 9 bases had no gene match. CDR3 DNA: TGTGCCAGCAGTGAAAGATTCACCACAGGGGATGGCTACACCTTC. It translates to CASSERFTTGDGYTF.

The chain links TRBV5-1 to TRBJ1-2, with 7 bases identical to TRBD1. J was trimmed by 8 bases and V by 4 bases; bases with no gene match: 14. There are 15 residues in the CDR3. The germline V gene encodes CDR1 SGHRS and CDR2 YFSETQ. CDR3 in DNA: TGCGCCAGCAGCCCTGATGGAGGGGGCCCACGAGGCTACACCTTC. This sequence encodes CASSPDGGGPRGYTF.

The gene calls are TRBV28 and TRBJ2-3; perhaps TRBD1 as D (6 bases). V was shortened by 3 bases and J by 2 bases, with 12 bases between the two germline ends. The CDR3 sequence is 15 residues long. Germline V CDR1 and CDR2: MDHEN, SYDVKM. The CDR3, as DNA: TGTGCCAGCAGTTTGTCGGGACACCTCACAGATACGCAGTATTTT. It translates to CASSLSGHLTDTQYF.

The chain recombines TRBV4-3 with TRBJ1-1; D remains ambiguous. Trimming pared 0 bases from V and 10 bases from J, leaving 18 bases between. Germline-derived CDR1 and CDR2 are LGHNA and YSLEER. CDR3 length: 15 amino acids. CDR3 nucleotides: TGCGCCAGCAGCCAAGATGCGTCTGTGGGGAGGGCAGCTTTCTTT. This gives the protein CASSQDASVGRAAFF.

The J gene is TRBJ1-4, the V gene TRBV6-5; 9 positions match TRBD1. The CDR3 runs 15 residues. V lost 9 bases, J lost 3 bases, and 8 bases stayed unmatched. Germline assignment: CDR1 MNHEY and CDR2 SVGAGI. CDR3 coding DNA: TGTGCCAGTAGCGACAGGGGGTCTGCTAATGAAAAACTGTTTTTT. It specifies CASSDRGSANEKLFF.

The J gene is TRBJ1-3, the V gene TRBV7-9; unclear D gene. This CDR3 spans 17 amino acids. CDR1 and CDR2 from the germline V gene are SEHNR and FQNEAQ (reference sequence). V lost 0 bases and J lost 2, with 14 bases in between. The CDR3 region has the DNA TGTGCCAGCAGCTTAGCCCTACTCCTCTTCCCTGGAAACACCATATATTTT. Protein product: CASSLALLLFPGNTIYF. The full variable domain, its missing parts supplied by reference TRBV7-9 and TRBJ1-3, is DTGVSQNPRHKITKRGQNVTFRCDPISEHNRLYWYRQTLGQGPEFLTYFQNEAQLEKSRLLSDRFSAERPKGSFSTLEIQRTEQGDSAMYLCASSLALLLFPGNTIYFGEGSWLTVV.

The rearrangement joins TRBV6-1 to TRBJ1-1; D is ambiguous. From germline, CDR1 is MNHNS and CDR2 SASEGT. The CDR3 is 13 residues long. V lost 3 bases to trimming and J lost 4 bases, with 9 bases between them. The CDR3 DNA is TGTGCCAGCAGTGAGGCGGCGGGCACTGAAGCTTTCTTT. This codes for CASSEAAGTEAFF.